The rows below give T cell receptor beta chains drawn from one sample of a study of post-analysis software for immune sequencing data. TCRdb independently ran MiXCR on the PCR reads; one entry per CDR3 protein. The repertoire holds about 770,000 distinct CDR3 sequences, with more than 45% as singletons. The sequenced material came from blood. The receptors originated from a girl aged 5-17 years with multiple sclerosis. Each CDR3 is given with its conserved first and last residue. Each record gives: J gene, D gene, V gene, clone size, CDR3 protein, CDR3 DNA. A D gene is named only where the DNA matches it firmly. The size field is filled for only some rows; it gives once, few, many or a size class.

TRBJ2-3 | . | TRBV24-1 | . | CATSVSRTDMQYF | TGTGCCACCAGTGTCAGTCGCACAGATATGCAGTATTTT
TRBJ1-5 | TRBD1 | TRBV2 | . | CASSERSGTGGNQPQHF | TGTGCCAGCAGTGAACGATCCGGGACAGGGGGCAATCAGCCCCAGCATTTT
TRBJ2-3 | . | TRBV7-9 | . | CASSRTLGDTQYF | TGTGCCAGCAGCCGTACACTAGGAGATACGCAGTATTTT
TRBJ1-5 | . | TRBV18 | . | CAGSPQRASNQPQHF | TGTGCCGGCTCACCCCAGCGGGCGAGCAATCAGCCCCAGCATTTT
TRBJ2-2 | . | TRBV24-1 | . | CATSVGTGELFF | TGTGCCACCAGTGTTGGGACCGGGGAGCTGTTTTTT
TRBJ1-1 | . | TRBV5-6 | few | CASSLGFAEAFF | TGTGCCAGCAGCTTGGGATTTGCTGAAGCTTTCTTT
TRBJ2-7 | TRBD1 | TRBV5-1 | . | CASSLGDRVGEQYF | TGCGCCAGCAGCTTGGGAGACAGGGTTGGCGAGCAGTACTTC
TRBJ2-1 | TRBD2 | TRBV10-3 | . | CAISEWSTSEEFF | TGTGCCATCAGTGAGTGGTCGACTAGCGAAGAGTTCTTC
TRBJ2-5 | . | TRBV6-6 | few | CASSQQRLGEKETQYF | TGTGCCAGCAGTCAACAACGACTAGGAGAAAAAGAGACCCAGTACTTC
TRBJ1-1 | . | TRBV20-1 | . | CSAREGRGNTEAFF | TGCAGTGCTAGAGAGGGGAGGGGGAACACTGAAGCTTTCTTT
TRBJ2-7 | TRBD1 | TRBV20-1 | . | CSATSGTGIYEQYF | TGCAGTGCAACCTCCGGGACAGGGATCTACGAGCAGTACTTC
TRBJ2-7 | . | TRBV11-2 | . | CASSLARFPGREQYF | TGTGCCAGCAGCTTAGCCAGATTCCCCGGGCGGGAGCAGTACTTC
TRBJ2-7 | . | TRBV10-3 | . | CAISETGMGPVLDYEQYF | TGTGCCATCAGCGAAACTGGGATGGGTCCTGTACTTGACTACGAGCAGTACTTC
TRBJ2-4 | TRBD2 | TRBV20-1 | . | CSARGPVWREFKNIQYF | TGCAGTGCTAGAGGGCCTGTGTGGCGGGAGTTCAAAAACATTCAGTACTTC
TRBJ1-2 | TRBD1 | TRBV5-1 | . | CASSLNRGEDGYTF | TGCGCCAGCAGCCTTAACAGGGGTGAAGATGGCTACACCTTC
TRBJ2-1 | . | TRBV7-9 | . | CASIGDIWNEQFF | TGTGCCAGCATCGGGGACATCTGGAATGAGCAGTTCTTC
TRBJ2-7 | . | TRBV6-5 | . | CASAEGWDESYEQYF | TGTGCCAGCGCCGAGGGATGGGACGAATCCTACGAGCAGTACTTC
TRBJ1-5 | . | TRBV10-3 | . | CAISGGNNQPQHF | TGTGCCATCAGTGGGGGGAACAATCAGCCCCAGCATTTT
TRBJ2-1 | TRBD2 | TRBV20-1 | . | CSGGSGSLDEQFF | TGCAGTGGGGGTAGCGGGAGTCTAGATGAGCAGTTCTTC
TRBJ2-1 | TRBD2 | TRBV20-1 | few | CSAHPGLAAIKSSYNEQFF | TGCAGTGCCCACCCGGGACTAGCGGCCATAAAGAGCTCCTACAATGAGCAGTTCTTC
TRBJ2-5 | . | TRBV4-3 | . | CASSPRAGRETQYF | TGCGCCAGCAGCCCACGGGCGGGAAGGGAGACCCAGTACTTC
TRBJ2-1 | TRBD2 | TRBV27 | . | CASNSGASSYNEQFF | TGTGCCAGCAACAGCGGGGCGAGCTCCTACAATGAGCAGTTCTTC
TRBJ1-4 | . | TRBV7-9 | . | CASSLEGGSNEKLFF | TGTGCCAGCAGCTTAGAGGGGGGCAGTAATGAAAAACTGTTTTTT
TRBJ2-4 | . | TRBV6-6 | few | CASSYERDIQYF | TGTGCCAGCAGTTACGAGAGGGACATTCAGTACTTC
TRBJ2-5 | . | TRBV6-1 | . | CASSTRNRETQYF | TGTGCCAGCAGTACCCGCAACAGGGAGACCCAGTACTTC
TRBJ1-4 | . | TRBV6-5 | . | CASSSGTGGWEKLFF | TGTGCCAGCAGTTCCGGGACGGGAGGGTGGGAAAAACTGTTTTTT
TRBJ2-1 | . | TRBV12-3/TRBV12-4 | . | CASTLSSNEQFF | TGTGCCAGCACCCTATCGTCCAATGAGCAGTTCTTC
TRBJ2-3 | TRBD2 | TRBV3-1 | . | CASSQDAGGTDTQYF | TGTGCCAGCAGCCAAGATGCGGGAGGAACAGATACGCAGTATTTT
TRBJ1-2 | TRBD1 | TRBV29-1 | . | CSVDNDRAPGGYTF | TGCAGCGTTGACAATGACAGGGCCCCCGGGGGCTACACCTTC
TRBJ2-5 | . | TRBV29-1 | few | CSGGGGLETQYF | TGCAGCGGGGGCGGAGGGCTGGAGACCCAGTACTTC
TRBJ2-1 | TRBD1 | TRBV12-5 | few | CASGFTSAGQGYNEQFF | TGTGCTAGTGGTTTCACCTCGGCGGGACAGGGTTACAATGAGCAGTTCTTC
TRBJ2-7 | TRBD1 | TRBV27 | . | CASSYLPTGQGLGEQYF | TGTGCCAGCAGTTACCTTCCAACGGGACAGGGTTTGGGCGAGCAGTACTTC
TRBJ2-7 | . | TRBV29-1 | . | CSVDKGYEQYF | TGCAGCGTTGATAAGGGGTACGAGCAGTACTTC
TRBJ2-7 | . | TRBV29-1 | . | CSVDRDVGEQYF | TGCAGCGTTGATAGGGACGTTGGCGAGCAGTACTTC
TRBJ2-3 | . | TRBV6-5 | once | CASSYRLAVNRPNTQYF | TGTGCCAGCAGTTACCGGCTAGCAGTAAACCGTCCAAATACGCAGTATTTT
TRBJ2-5 | . | TRBV13 | . | CASSFRGTQETQYF | TGTGCCAGCAGCTTTCGGGGGACCCAAGAGACCCAGTACTTC
TRBJ2-7 | . | TRBV24-1 | few | CATSADEQYF | TGTGCCACCAGTGCGGACGAGCAGTACTTC
TRBJ1-2 | . | TRBV12-3/TRBV12-4 | few | CASSPQGNEVYGYTF | TGTGCCAGCAGCCCGCAGGGGAATGAGGTCTATGGCTACACCTTC
TRBJ2-7 | TRBD1 | TRBV7-3 | . | CASSSQDTGQGDYEQYF | TGTGCCAGCAGCTCCCAGGACACGGGACAGGGGGATTATGAGCAGTACTTC
TRBJ2-5 | . | TRBV12-3/TRBV12-4 | . | CAAATGQQETQYF | TGTGCCGCGGCGACAGGCCAGCAAGAGACCCAGTACTTC
TRBJ1-1 | TRBD1 | TRBV12-3/TRBV12-4 | . | CASSPTGVTEAFF | TGTGCCAGCAGTCCCACAGGGGTCACTGAAGCTTTCTTT